The 20 T cell receptor beta chains reported below all come from one sample, sequenced in a study of CDR3 diversity in severe acne. Each CDR3 protein gets one entry after TCRdb re-called the PCR reads with MiXCR. The data show 79,000 or so distinct CDR3 sequences, with around 50% seen just once and roughly 11% held by the top ten. The sequencing input was blood. These receptors all stem from a male donor with severe acne vulgaris.

The V gene is TRBV25-1, the J gene TRBJ1-6, with D possibly matching TRBD1 (6 bases). The CDR3 covers 15 residues. Deletions cut 5 bases from V and 7 bases from J, with 15 bases between. Germline values: CDR1 MGHDK, CDR2 SYGVNS. The CDR3 bases are TGTGCCAGCAGTTTAGGGACATCTAGAAATTCACCCCTCCACTTT. Protein product: CASSLGTSRNSPLHF. Drawing the rest from reference TRBV25-1 and TRBJ1-6, the complete variable domain is EADIYQTPRYLVIGTGKKITLECSQTMGHDKMYWYQQDPGMELHLIHYSYGVNSTEKGDLSSESTVSRIRTEHFPLTLESARPSHTSQYLCASSLGTSRNSPLHFGNGTRLTVT.

The genes are TRBV20-1 and TRBJ2-7; 9 nucleotides agree with TRBD2. This CDR3 spans 18 amino acids. Germline assignment: CDR1 DFQATT and CDR2 SNEGSKA (reference sequence). J lost 0 bases, V lost 1 base, and 13 bases had no gene match. CDR3 residues: CSARVGKASGNLSYEQYF. The CDR3 region has the DNA TGCAGTGCTAGAGTGGGGAAGGCTAGCGGGAACCTCTCCTACGAGCAGTACTTC.

As for this clonotype: One end of the junction varies from germline; a read error may be responsible. V usage is TRBV10-3 and J usage is TRBJ1-1; perhaps TRBD1 as D (6 bases). The CDR3 has 15 residues. Germline V gene lookup returns CDR1 ENHRY and CDR2 SYGVKD. CDR3 region: CAVSGQAGDLTEAFF. DNA of the CDR3: TGTGCCGTCAGTGGTCAGGCAGGGGACCTCACTGAAGCTTTCTTT.

The CDR3 DNA is TGTGCCAGCAGTGAAGGAGCGGCGGGAGGAGAGGAGACCCAGTACTTC. Encoded protein: CASSEGAAGGEETQYF. J is TRBJ2-5 and V is TRBV2, with 8 bases lining up with TRBD2. The ends lost 1 base at V and 5 bases at J; junction bases unmatched: 9. Looked up from germline, CDR1 is SNHLY and CDR2 is FYNNEI. This CDR3 comprises 16 residues. The full variable domain, with the rest looked up from reference TRBV2 and TRBJ2-5, is EPEVTQTPSHQVTQMGQEVILRCVPISNHLYFYWYRQILGQKVEFLVSFYNNEISEKSEIFDDQFSVERPDGSNFTLKIRSTKLEDSAMYFCASSEGAAGGEETQYFGPGTRLLVL.

As regards this clonotype: This may arise from a read error, as a much more abundant clone is one base away. The genes are TRBV7-3 and TRBJ2-3; 11 nucleotides align to TRBD2. The germline CDR1 and CDR2 sequences are SGHTA and FQGTGA. The CDR3 loop spans 14 amino acids. V shed 3 bases, J shed 5 bases, and the junction held 1 base outside the gene matches. The CDR3 reads CASSFSGRGDTQYF. The DNA of the CDR3 is TGTGCCAGCAGCTTTAGCGGGAGGGGAGATACGCAGTATTTT.

This clonotype was seen more than once but under ten times. The chain is built from TRBV19 and TRBJ1-5, with D perhaps matching TRBD1 (5 bases). V dropped 1 base and J dropped 2 bases, with 9 bases sitting between them. There are 15 residues in the CDR3. The germline gives CDR1 LNHDA, CDR2 SQIVND (reference sequence). CDR3 loop: CASSIVGVGNQPQHF. In DNA form, the CDR3 reads TGTGCCAGTAGTATAGTAGGGGTAGGCAATCAGCCCCAGCATTTT.

This clonotype was found many times. This chain connects TRBV10-1 to TRBJ2-7; D remains unclear. CDR3 length equals 14 residues. V was pared by 3 bases and J by 3 bases, with 12 bases between. The germline V gene has CDR1 WNHNN and CDR2 SYGVQD (reference sequence). The CDR3 is CASSEGDRYYEQYF. The CDR3 nucleotides are TGCGCCAGCAGTGAAGGAGACCGGTACTACGAGCAGTACTTC.

Regarding this clonotype: Germline and junction disagree at one end, which may indicate a read error. The chain couples TRBV5-8 to TRBJ1-2, with D possibly being TRBD1 (6 bases). This CDR3 has 15 residues. Germline CDR1 SGHTS, CDR2 YDEGEE. The CDR3 coding sequence is TGCGCCAGCAGCTCTCGAGAGGGGGTTACCTATGGCTACACCTTC. Amino acids: CASSSREGVTYGYTF.

This clonotype was detected only once. The chain has TRBV10-3 and TRBJ2-5; 14 positions agree with TRBD2. The CDR3 has 13 residues. Germline V lookup: CDR1 ENHRY, CDR2 SYGVKD. V shed 10 bases and J 5 bases; nucleotides not matched to a gene: 3. Here the CDR3 reads CATGLAGEETQYF. In DNA form, the CDR3 reads TGTGCCACGGGACTAGCGGGAGAGGAGACCCAGTACTTC.

For this clonotype: The conserved phenylalanine or tryptophan normally closing the CDR3 is absent here, so this likely arose from a read error. This chain links TRBV10-3 with TRBJ2-3; D gene ambiguous. Germline CDR1 and CDR2: ENHRY and SYGVKD. The CDR3 extends over 15 amino acids. The germline V and J ends were trimmed by 8 bases and 1 base, with 16 bases remaining between them. CDR3 sequence reads: CAISGRQTGTDTQYL. The CDR3 DNA is TGTGCCATCTCAGGACGGCAGACGGGCACAGATACGCAGTATTTA.

As concerns this clonotype: One junction end disagrees with the germline gene, perhaps due to a read error. V is TRBV24-1 and J is TRBJ2-7; 10 bases align to TRBD1. This CDR3 spans 15 amino acids. Looked up from germline, CDR1 is KGHDR and CDR2 is SFDVKD. The CDR3 sequence: CATSALTGGSYEQYF. The DNA for the CDR3 is TGTGCCACCAGTGCTTTGACAGGGGGCTCGTACGAGCAGTACTTC.

This clonotype was found once. J is TRBJ2-2 and V is TRBV9, with a weak D call TRBD1 (5 bases). Germline CDR1 and CDR2: SGDLS and YYNGEE. The CDR3 is 16 amino acids. The V and J ends lost 0 bases and 1 base respectively, with 10 bases between them. The CDR3 reads CASSVGLGQNTGELFF. The CDR3 DNA reads TGTGCCAGCAGCGTAGGCCTAGGACAGAACACCGGGGAGCTGTTTTTT.

A word on this clonotype: A read error may explain this, as a much larger clone is one base away. The chain is built from TRBV20-1 and TRBJ1-5, with D tentatively TRBD1 (5 bases). CDR3 length equals 15 residues. Germline lookup yields CDR1 DFQATT and CDR2 SNEGSKA (reference sequence). With 5 bases removed from V and 2 bases from J, the gap between germline ends came to 16 bases. The CDR3 nucleotides are TGCAGTGCTGGGGGATCCAGAGGCGGCAATCAGCCCCAGCATTTT. It is translated as CSAGGSRGGNQPQHF.

This clonotype has a count of ten or more. The chain uses TRBV12-3 or TRBV12-4 and TRBJ2-1; 9 nucleotides match TRBD2. Germline trimming cut 7 bases from V and 5 bases from J; bases unmatched to any gene: 9. CDR3 length: 15 residues. CDR3 region: CASTRTGTSHNEQFF. CDR3 nucleotide sequence: TGTGCCAGCACCCGAACCGGGACTAGCCACAATGAGCAGTTCTTC.

The rearrangement uses TRBV7-7 and TRBJ2-7; tentatively, D is TRBD1 or TRBD2 (5 bases each). This CDR3 spans 13 amino acids. Germline V gene data show CDR1 as SSHAT and CDR2 as FNYEAQ (reference sequence). CDR3 loop: CASSPGGNYEQYV. The CDR3 nucleotides read TGTGCTAGCAGCCCTGGGGGTAACTACGAGCAGTACGTC.

This clonotype was observed many times. V usage is TRBV5-1 and J usage is TRBJ2-7, with a weak D call TRBD2 (7 bases). The CDR3 runs 17 residues. The V end lost 3 bases, the J end lost 2 bases, and 21 bases lay between the germline ends. The germline CDR1 and CDR2 sequences are SGHRS and YFSETQ. DNA for the CDR3: TGCGCCAGCAGCTCCCCAGGGGCGGGAGCCTGGACCTACGAGCAGTACTTC. Encoded protein: CASSSPGAGAWTYEQYF.

J is TRBJ2-7 and V is TRBV7-2; D ambiguous. Trimming cost V 1 base and J 6 bases, with 10 bases left between them. CDR1 SGHTA and CDR2 FQGNSA come from the germline V gene. This CDR3 is built from 13 residues. The CDR3 coding sequence is TGTGCCAGCAGCTTAGTGCCCTTTCCCGAGCAGTACTTC. It is translated as CASSLVPFPEQYF.

The rearrangement joins TRBV4-1 to TRBJ1-2; D call uncertain. Trimming took 1 base from V and 0 from J, leaving 9 bases between them. Germline CDR1 MGHRA, CDR2 YSYEKL. CDR3 length equals 15 residues. CDR3 in amino acids: CASSQAAETNYGYTF. CDR3 sequence (DNA): TGCGCCAGCAGCCAAGCGGCGGAAACTAACTATGGCTACACCTTC.

V usage is TRBV13 and J usage is TRBJ2-3; tentative D call: TRBD2 (5 bases). Germline V lookup: CDR1 PRHDT, CDR2 FYEKMQ (reference sequence). CDR3 length: 17 amino acids. V gave up 5 bases and J gave up 1 base, with 19 bases separating them. CDR3: CASSRGLIHGGTDTQYF. CDR3 DNA: TGTGCCAGCAGCCGAGGACTCATTCACGGGGGCACAGATACGCAGTATTTT.

The chain is built from TRBV9 and TRBJ2-5; D may be TRBD1 (6 bases). The CDR3 consists of 13 residues. Trimming left V 5 bases short and J 5 bases short, with 13 bases between. Germline CDR1 is SGDLS and CDR2 is YYNGEE. DNA of the CDR3: TGTGCCAGCAGTGCCGGGACATGGGAGACCCAGTACTTC. Translation gives CASSAGTWETQYF.